This T cell receptor (beta chain) was captured in a study of blood T cell repertoires in COVID-19 (dated by TCRdb to between 2020 and 2021). For the wider study: The collaborator samples originated in the United States, Italy and Spain and spanned the acute and convalescent phases of COVID-19. A de-identified subject ID, COVID-19 status, age in years and sex were almost always included in the sample metadata. The prospective study material was composed of cDNA or gDNA derived from T cells, B-cell-depleted T cells, or PBMCs. The repertoires were released in a freely available public database meant as a resource for research on the immune response to SARS-CoV-2. Where HLA class I and class II types were available, the types were taken from metadata supplied by the sample provider, not from assay-based typing. Deeply sampled blood TCRbeta repertoires from subjects exposed to, actively infected with, or recovered from COVID-19 were included in the dataset. Samples were obtained from the ongoing ImmuneRACE study (first 160 participants) and from 1,254 subjects provided by 6 global collaborators.

Overall study outcomes, separate from this receptor: The quantity of clinical and demographic metadata differed by source and by participant and was supplied without curation.

Including the terminal cysteine and phenylalanine, the CDR3 comprises 15 residues. Only the CDR3 region is kept as DNA, spanning 45 bases read in frame from base 1. Clipping removes 2 bases from V and 3 bases from J, with 4 as the unmatched junction base count. The germline V gene (reference sequence) gives CDR1 as PRHDT and CDR2 as FYEKMQ. Concerning this clone: Its antigen is currently not known. Base-call qualities are not available, and no considerably larger clone is one nucleotide away.

TCRbeta CDR3 regions were amplified from genomic DNA by means of the immunoSEQ Assay, a bias-controlled multiplex PCR. The authors' analysis ran thus. Within the assay, amplification of reference gene primers was used to estimate how many nucleated cells each sample contained. Sequence reads were collapsed and filtered to measure the absolute abundance of every unique TCRbeta CDR3 rearrangement. For each sample, productive Simpson clonality was calculated as the square root of Simpson's diversity index across productive rearrangements. In TCRdb, the immuneACCESS table is reduced to in-frame sequences with V and J assigned. These tables do not hold every clone; where another copy was compared, an unresolved V gene accounts for under half, and the others remain unexplained. V, J and clone size are those of that table, while D and trimming were read from the DNA. This sample comprises about 62,000 clones, 65% to 85% of them detected only once. Roughly 6.7% of the sample is held by the ten biggest clonotypes.

Collaborating institutions collected whole blood in K2EDTA tubes following their own protocols. For TCRbeta analysis, collaborator samples were shipped as frozen whole blood, as isolated PBMCs, or as DNA extracted from either sample type. The V and J genes are TRBV13 and TRBJ2-7; the junction holds 10 bases that match TRBD1. The receptor comes from a woman aged 50 to 60 with active or convalescent COVID-19. Material: peripheral blood. The CDR3 loop reads CASSLRDRGGYEQYF. The nucleotides are TGTGCCAGCAGCTTACGGGACAGGGGAGGCTACGAGCAGTACTTC.